This T cell receptor beta chain was observed in a study of blood T cells in healthy people across ages (dated by TCRdb to 2013 to 2016). Context from the whole study: Template switching captured roughly one uniquely barcoded TCR beta cDNA molecule per two T cells in model experiments. Using deep sequencing normalized with unique cDNA molecular identifiers, the study measured how TCR beta repertoire diversity changes with age. The donors were split into four age groups: young (average about 16 years), middle-aged (about 40), aged (over 55) and long-lived (roughly 86). To avoid experimental bias, donors of different ages were distributed randomly across sequencing lanes. Using the same blood draw, the study looked at two additional independent replicas of 1 million unique cDNA reads for two donors, one aged 18 to 30 and the other aged 80 or older.

Ends trimmed: V by 0 bases, J by 8 bases; bases unmatched to a gene: 12. The CDR3 numbers 16 residues from cysteine through phenylalanine. Of the read, only the CDR3 DNA is kept; its 48 bases are in frame from base 1. Taken from the germline V gene, the CDR1 and CDR2 loops are MGHRA and YSYEKL. Library creation used 5' RACE. These reads were obtained on an Illumina HiSeq 2500. The second PCR ran for roughly 7 to 11 cycles and used a J-beta primer mix along with a sample-barcoded 5' primer. Each TCR beta cDNA molecule received a unique molecular identifier from a template-switch 5' adaptor carrying 12 random nucleotides. Each sample yielded at least 2.5 million CDR3-containing paired-end reads. First-strand cDNA was synthesized from all RNA with the Mint cDNA synthesis kit, primed by a TRBC-specific oligonucleotide. Following uracil-DNA glycosylase treatment, all cDNA underwent a first 18-cycle PCR with the universal primers M1SS and BC2_uni_R. The paper's data handling went like this. Each sample was normalized by randomly selecting 1 million high-quality reads, each carrying a distinct molecular identifier. Reads with shared molecular identifiers were discarded instead of being binned into consensus sequences. CDR3 identification, clonotype clustering and error correction used MiTCR with a Q25 quality threshold and the strictest error-elimination algorithm. Lower-bound total TCR beta diversity was estimated with a nonparametric unseen species model using Euler transformation. TCRdb applied fastp at Q25 and MiXCR to the public reads, then kept only in-frame beta chains. Each CDR3 protein appears once, grouped with its most common genes and DNA. In this record, the V and J calls reflect TCRdb's handling and not the investigators' own analysis. The sample contains 2 million or so distinct CDR3 sequences, approximately 50% of them found a single time. About 2.1% of the sample comes from the top ten.

Notes on this clonotype: The clone's antigen remains unknown. Base qualities are not recorded, but no much larger clone differs from it by a single base.

The donors were under 40 Caucasian individuals from Russia, aged about 6 to 95 years, who were systemically healthy. About 9.8 milliliters of peripheral blood were drawn from each donor into EDTA-treated Vacutainer tubes. Ficoll-Paque density-gradient centrifugation was used to isolate PBMCs, with at least 6 million per sample. Total RNA, at least 6 micrograms per sample, was extracted from PBMCs with Trizol reagent. For every donor, an aliquot of PBMCs went through flow cytometry to measure the percentages of naive CD45RAhigh/CD27high T cells. Overall study results and their limits: There was a strong correlation between observed TCR beta diversity and the percentage of naive T cells measured by flow cytometry. Because profiling used bulk unsorted PBMCs, naive and antigen-experienced compartments could not be compared conclusively. Estimates of total diversity based on one million sequenced T cells were regarded as lower bounds and as underestimates. As age increased, observed TCR beta diversity per million T cells dropped in a roughly linear way, and a significant reduction was already evident by age 40. Donor CMV infection status was unknown, potentially confounding age-related changes in expanded clonotypes. Compared with the aged group, the long-lived group had more naive CD4+ T cells, fewer expanded clones and increased TCR diversity, suggesting age selection.

The receptor chain draws on TRBV4-1 and TRBJ1-2, with TRBD1 identical over 7 junction bases. The sequenced sample was blood. The TCR sequence derives from a middle-aged woman in good health. CDR3 loop: CASSQDPGQAARGYTF. The DNA sequence reads TGCGCCAGCAGCCAAGATCCCGGACAGGCCGCTCGGGGCTACACCTTC.